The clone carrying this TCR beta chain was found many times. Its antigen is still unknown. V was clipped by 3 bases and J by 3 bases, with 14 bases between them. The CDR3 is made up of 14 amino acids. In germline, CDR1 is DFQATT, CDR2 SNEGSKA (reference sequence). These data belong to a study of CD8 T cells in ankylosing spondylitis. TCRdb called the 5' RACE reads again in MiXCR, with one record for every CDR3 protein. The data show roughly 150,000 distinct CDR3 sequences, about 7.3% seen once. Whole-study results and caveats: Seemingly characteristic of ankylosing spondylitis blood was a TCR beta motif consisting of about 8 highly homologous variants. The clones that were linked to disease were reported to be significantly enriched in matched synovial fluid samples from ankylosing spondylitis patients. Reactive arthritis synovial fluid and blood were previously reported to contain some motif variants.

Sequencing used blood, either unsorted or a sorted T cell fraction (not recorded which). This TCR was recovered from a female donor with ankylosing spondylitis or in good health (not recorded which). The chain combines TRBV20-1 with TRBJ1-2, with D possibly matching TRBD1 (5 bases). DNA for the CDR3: TGCAGTGCTAGTGGGCCAGGGAGAGACTATGGCTACACCTTC. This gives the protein CSASGPGRDYGYTF.